This T cell receptor (beta chain) was sequenced during a study of cytomegalovirus exposure and HLA in healthy donors. The wider study: Inside one of the first data releases sat 85 million or so unique TCRs taken from HLA-typed donors. When 350 to 500 donors were genotyped, about 80% of them were found to fall in the Caucasian-associated ancestry cluster. Whole-study findings and limits: In an earlier analysis, most TCR beta V segments were productive about 87% or about 30% of the time.

PCR involved 60 Vbeta and 13 Jbeta primers. The protocol was immunoSEQ multiplex PCR, while the TCRdb copy is restricted to in-frame clones and leaves out a portion. The sample contains 120,000 to 150,000 clones, less than 65% of which appear only once. Donors were nominally healthy when sampled, though unrecorded immune exposures were likely. As regards this clone: Its specificity is not known.

Germline assignment: CDR1 MNHNS and CDR2 SASEGT. The CDR3 totals 15 residues. The V gene lost 10 bases and the J gene lost 4 bases, with 22 bases spanning the gap. This sequence joins TRBV6-1 and TRBJ1-2, with D perhaps matching TRBD1 (6 bases). The sequencing input was PBMCs. The receptor was isolated from a woman aged 25-40 years in good health and CMV-seropositive. CDR3 sequence: CATLVYRVWGYGYTF. CDR3 in DNA: TGTGCCACGTTGGTTTACAGGGTATGGGGCTATGGCTACACCTTC.